This T cell receptor beta chain appears in the sequencing data of a study of T-cell memory formation after mild COVID-19. In the study overall: TCR clusters largely stayed donor specific. Findings of the study overall: Mostly located in CM and EM were contracting CD4+ clones, with contracting CD8+ clones located in EMRA.

Germline CDR1 reads SNHLY; CDR2 reads FYNNEI. V lost 4 bases and J 5 bases, leaving 18 bases between the germline ends. This CDR3 is built from 16 residues. Barcoded TCR alpha and TCR beta cDNA libraries with UMIs came from 5'RACE using constant-segment primers. TCRdb re-analysed the 5' RACE reads in MiXCR, keeping a single row per CDR3 protein. The sample lists 470,000 or so distinct CDR3 sequences, 20% to 30% seen once, with around an eighth in the top ten. Regarding this clonotype: Its antigen is not identified.

The TCR comes from an adult woman who had mild COVID-19 (a few samples of this study predate the infection). Cell type and time point are not known. The chain uses TRBV2 and TRBJ1-3; possibly TRBD1 for D (5 bases). Specimen: PBMCs or a T cell subset sorted from them (not recorded which). CDR3 sequence (DNA): TGTGCCAGCAGTGTGGTACGGACTCCGGGGCGAAACACCATATATTTT. Translation gives CASSVVRTPGRNTIYF.